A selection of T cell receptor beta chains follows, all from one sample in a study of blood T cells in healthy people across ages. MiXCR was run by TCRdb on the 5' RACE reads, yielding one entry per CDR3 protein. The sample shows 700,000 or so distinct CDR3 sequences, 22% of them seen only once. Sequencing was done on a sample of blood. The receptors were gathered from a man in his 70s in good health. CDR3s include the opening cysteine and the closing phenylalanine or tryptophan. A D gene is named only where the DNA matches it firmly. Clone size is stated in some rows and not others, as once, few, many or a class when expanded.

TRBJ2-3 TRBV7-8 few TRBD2 CASSVPTSRTDTQYF TGTGCCAGCAGCGTCCCGACTAGCCGCACAGATACGCAGTATTTT
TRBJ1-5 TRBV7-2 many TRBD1 CASSRDRGRNQPQHF TGTGCCAGCAGCAGAGACAGGGGACGCAATCAGCCCCAGCATTTT
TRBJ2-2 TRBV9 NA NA CASSVEQVNTGELFF TGTGCCAGCAGCGTAGAACAGGTGAACACCGGGGAGCTGTTTTTT
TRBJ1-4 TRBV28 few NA CASSTTGSNEKMFF TGTGCCAGCAGCACCACGGGGAGTAATGAAAAGATGTTTTTT
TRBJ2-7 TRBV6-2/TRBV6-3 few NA CASSSGSPEEYF TGTGCCAGCAGTTCCGGGTCCCCCGAGGAGTACTTC
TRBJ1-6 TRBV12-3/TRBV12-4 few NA CASSFAQGRSPLHF TGTGCCAGCAGTTTTGCACAGGGTCGTTCACCCCTCCACTTT
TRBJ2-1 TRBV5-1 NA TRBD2 CASSFWGLAGPSYNEQFF TGCGCCAGCAGCTTTTGGGGGCTAGCGGGCCCCTCCTACAATGAGCAGTTCTTC
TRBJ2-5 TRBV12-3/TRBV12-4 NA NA CASSRTEQETQYF TGTGCCAGCAGCCGGACGGAACAAGAGACCCAGTACTTC
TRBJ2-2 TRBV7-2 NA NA CASSFFGVTGELFF TGTGCCAGCAGCTTTTTTGGGGTTACCGGGGAGCTGTTTTTT
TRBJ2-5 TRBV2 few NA CASSGGRQTYQETQYF TGTGCCAGCAGTGGGGGGAGGCAGACGTACCAAGAGACCCAGTACTTC
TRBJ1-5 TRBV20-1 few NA CSAESAAQSGNQPQHF TGCAGTGCCGAGTCCGCCGCGCAATCTGGCAATCAGCCCCAGCATTTT
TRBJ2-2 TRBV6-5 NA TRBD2 CASSRGGLNTGELFF TGTGCCAGCAGTCGCGGGGGACTAAACACCGGGGAGCTGTTTTTT
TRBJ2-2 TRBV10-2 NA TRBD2 CASRRAGGANTGELFF TGCGCCAGCAGGCGGGCGGGGGGCGCGAACACCGGGGAGCTGTTTTTT
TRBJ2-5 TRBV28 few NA CASSFVKTQYF TGTGCCAGCAGTTTTGTGAAGACCCAGTACTTC
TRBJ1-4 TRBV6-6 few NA CASSKGGGREKLFF TGTGCCAGCAGTAAAGGTGGGGGCCGGGAAAAACTGTTTTTT
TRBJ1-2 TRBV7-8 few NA CASSLDRDPRNGYTF TGTGCCAGCAGCTTAGACCGGGACCCTCGGAATGGCTACACCTTC
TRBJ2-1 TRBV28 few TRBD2 CASSFGYSGGTWDEQFF TGTGCCAGCAGTTTTGGGTATAGCGGGGGTACTTGGGATGAGCAGTTCTTC
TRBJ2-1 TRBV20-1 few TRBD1 CSALTGGFYNEQFF TGCAGTGCTTTAACAGGGGGATTCTACAATGAGCAGTTCTTC
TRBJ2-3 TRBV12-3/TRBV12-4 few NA CASIPRGSGTDTQYF TGTGCCAGCATACCCCGTGGCTCCGGCACAGATACGCAGTATTTT
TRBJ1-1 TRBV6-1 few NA CASIPRNRAAATEAFF TGTGCCAGCATCCCAAGAAACAGGGCCGCGGCCACTGAAGCTTTCTTT
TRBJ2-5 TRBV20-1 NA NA CSARDPSRGVTGETQYF TGCAGTGCTAGAGATCCCTCCAGAGGGGTGACGGGAGAGACCCAGTACTTC
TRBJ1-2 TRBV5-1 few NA CASSLVGGLNYGYTF TGCGCCAGCAGCTTGGTCGGCGGACTAAACTATGGCTACACCTTC
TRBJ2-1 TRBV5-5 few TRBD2 CASSFGASGYNEQFF TGTGCCAGCAGCTTCGGGGCTAGCGGATACAATGAGCAGTTCTTC
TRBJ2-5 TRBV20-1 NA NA CSARDYTGIDQETQYF TGCAGTGCTAGAGACTATACCGGAATAGATCAAGAGACCCAGTACTTC
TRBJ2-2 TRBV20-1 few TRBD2 CSARDPLAGYTGELFF TGCAGTGCTAGAGACCCTCTAGCGGGATACACCGGGGAGCTGTTTTTT
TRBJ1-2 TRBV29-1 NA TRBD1 CSVAIGTGSFGYTF TGCAGCGTGGCCATCGGGACAGGGTCATTCGGCTACACCTTC
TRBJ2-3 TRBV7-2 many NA CASSLAPGRPDTQYF TGTGCCAGCAGCTTAGCGCCAGGGCGGCCAGATACGCAGTATTTT
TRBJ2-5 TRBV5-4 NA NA CASSRGDQRETQYF TGTGCCAGCAGCCGAGGGGATCAGCGGGAGACCCAGTACTTC
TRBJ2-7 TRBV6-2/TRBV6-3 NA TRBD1 CASSYRDRGPYEQYF TGTGCCAGCAGTTACCGGGACAGGGGGCCCTACGAGCAGTACTTC
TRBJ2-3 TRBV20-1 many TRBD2 CSARGLGTSGSPDTQYF TGCAGTGCTAGAGGATTAGGGACTAGCGGGAGTCCAGATACGCAGTATTTT
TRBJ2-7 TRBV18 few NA CASSRRIQRPYEQYF TGTGCCAGCTCACGACGCATTCAAAGGCCCTACGAGCAGTACTTC
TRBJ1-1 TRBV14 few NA CASSQYAGRSEAFF TGTGCCAGCAGCCAATACGCAGGGAGATCTGAAGCTTTCTTT
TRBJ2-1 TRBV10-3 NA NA CAISEVSEQFF TGTGCCATCAGTGAGGTCAGTGAGCAGTTCTTC
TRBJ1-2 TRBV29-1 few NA CSVGGGKQDGYTF TGCAGCGTTGGAGGGGGAAAGCAAGATGGCTACACCTTC
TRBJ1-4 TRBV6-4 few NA CASARPMGDEKLFF TGTGCCAGCGCCCGGCCAATGGGGGATGAAAAACTGTTTTTT
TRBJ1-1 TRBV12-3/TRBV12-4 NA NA CASNKPQPNTEAFF TGTGCCAGCAACAAACCGCAACCGAACACTGAAGCTTTCTTT
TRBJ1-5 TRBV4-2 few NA CASSQDMVSNQPQHF TGTGCCAGCAGCCAAGATATGGTTAGCAATCAGCCCCAGCATTTT
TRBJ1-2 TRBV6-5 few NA CASSPRLAGVAGYTF TGTGCCAGCAGCCCCCGACTTGCGGGGGTGGCTGGCTACACCTTC
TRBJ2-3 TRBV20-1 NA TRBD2 CSARDPGTSGRPDTQYF TGCAGTGCTAGAGACCCCGGGACTAGCGGGAGGCCAGATACGCAGTATTTT
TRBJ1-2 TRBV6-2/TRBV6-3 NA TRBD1 CASSYPGTGTKGYTF TGTGCCAGCAGTTACCCCGGGACAGGGACGAAAGGCTACACCTTC
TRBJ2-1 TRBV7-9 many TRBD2 CASSPLAGLSYNEQFF TGTGCCAGCAGCCCCTTAGCGGGGCTCTCCTACAATGAGCAGTTCTTC
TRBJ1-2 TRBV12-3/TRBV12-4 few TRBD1 CASRSWRTGDGYTF TGTGCCAGCAGAAGTTGGAGGACAGGGGACGGCTACACCTTC
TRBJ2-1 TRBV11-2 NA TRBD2 CASSLQRGSYNEQFF TGTGCCAGCAGCTTACAGCGGGGGTCCTACAATGAGCAGTTCTTC